A single TCR beta chain is shown here with its context. Generated by immunoSEQ multiplex PCR, the TCRdb table keeps only in-frame clones and is missing some. The sample lists about 260,000 clones; about 86% were seen once. There are 14 residues in the CDR3. Germline CDR1 and CDR2: GTSNPN and SVGIG (reference sequence). The sample is drawn from a study of blood T cell repertoires in COVID-19. Across the whole study: COVID-19 samples, acute and convalescent, were from the United States, Italy and Spain. The analysed material was cDNA or gDNA that came from T cells, B-cell-depleted T cells, or PBMCs.

The V call is TRBV30, the J call TRBJ1-1; 8 nucleotides align to TRBD1. Sample: peripheral blood. This TCR came from a man aged 30-40 years with active or convalescent COVID-19. The CDR3 DNA reads as TGTGCGACCTGGACAGGGCCGGTGGACACTGAAGCTTTCTTT. Amino acids: CATWTGPVDTEAFF.